Listed here is a single T cell receptor beta chain. The source of the sample is a study of blood T cell repertoires in COVID-19. The overall study: The origin of the acute and convalescent COVID-19 samples was the United States, Italy and Spain. T cells, B-cell-depleted T cells, or PBMCs provided the cDNA or gDNA that served as material.

In the authors' methods: Reference gene primer amplification gave nucleated cell count estimates. The method was immunoSEQ multiplex PCR; TCRdb's version includes in-frame clones alone and lacks a portion of them. That table gives V, J and clone size, and the DNA gave D and trimming. The table has some 120,000 clones, around three quarters seen once. The specimen sequenced was peripheral blood. This TCR was sampled from a human donor in a cohort sampled during active COVID-19.

The CDR3 is CASSPLSLSGAFF. CDR3 sequence (DNA): TGTGCCAGCAGCCCCCTTTCCCTCAGTGGAGCTTTCTTT. J is TRBJ1-1 and V is TRBV6-6; no firm D call. This CDR3 contains 13 residues. Between the trimmed V and J ends, which lost 6 bases and 10 bases, there was a span of 18 bases. Looked up from germline, CDR1 is MNHNY and CDR2 is SVGAGI (reference sequence).